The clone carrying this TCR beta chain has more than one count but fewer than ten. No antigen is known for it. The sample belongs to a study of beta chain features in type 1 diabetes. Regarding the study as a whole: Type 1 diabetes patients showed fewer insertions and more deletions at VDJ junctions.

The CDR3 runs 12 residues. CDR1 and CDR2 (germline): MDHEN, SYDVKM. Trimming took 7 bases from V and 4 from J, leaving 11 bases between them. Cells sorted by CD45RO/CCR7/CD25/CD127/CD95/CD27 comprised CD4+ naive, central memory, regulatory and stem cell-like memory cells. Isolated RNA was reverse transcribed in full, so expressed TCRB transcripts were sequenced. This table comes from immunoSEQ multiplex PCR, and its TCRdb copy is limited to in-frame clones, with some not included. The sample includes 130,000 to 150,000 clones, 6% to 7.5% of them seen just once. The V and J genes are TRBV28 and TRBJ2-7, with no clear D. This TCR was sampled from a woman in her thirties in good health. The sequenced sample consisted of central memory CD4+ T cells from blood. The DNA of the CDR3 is TGTGCCAGCACCGTTAACTGGTACGAGCAGTACTTC. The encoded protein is CASTVNWYEQYF.